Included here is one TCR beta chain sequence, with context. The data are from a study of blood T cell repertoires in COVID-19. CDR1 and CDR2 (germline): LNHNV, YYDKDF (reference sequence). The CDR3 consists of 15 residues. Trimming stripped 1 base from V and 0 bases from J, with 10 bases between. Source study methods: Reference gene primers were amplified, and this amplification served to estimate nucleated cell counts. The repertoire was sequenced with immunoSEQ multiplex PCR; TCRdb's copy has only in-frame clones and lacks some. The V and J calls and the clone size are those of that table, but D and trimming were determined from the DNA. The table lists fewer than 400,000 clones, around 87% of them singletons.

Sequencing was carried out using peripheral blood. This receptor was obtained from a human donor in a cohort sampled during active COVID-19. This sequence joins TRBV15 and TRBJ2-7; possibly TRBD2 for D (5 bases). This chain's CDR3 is CATSRGTSSSYEQYF. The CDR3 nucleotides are TGTGCCACCAGCAGAGGGACTTCGAGCTCCTACGAGCAGTACTTC.